The source of this TCR beta chain is a study of Graves' ophthalmopathy and Graves' hyperthyroidism. V was pared by 3 bases and J by 5 bases, with 16 bases between. There are 15 residues in the CDR3. CDR1 MNHEY and CDR2 SMNVEV come from the germline V gene (reference sequence). TCR beta CDR3 amplification used RNA transcripts. RT-PCR was first run with HTBI primers, then multiplex PCR in a second round. Using its own MiXCR run on the multiplex PCR reads, TCRdb lists one record per CDR3 protein. The data show 260,000 or so distinct CDR3 sequences, 45% seen once. The diagnostic workup employed clinical symptoms, serum thyroxine, TRAb, thyroid ultrasound and orbital computed tomography. This clonotype appeared once.

The TCR sequence derives from an adult man with Graves' ophthalmopathy. V and J are TRBV27 and TRBJ1-1; no clear D. Sample: peripheral blood. The CDR3 region is CASSLAGGLATEAFF. DNA of the CDR3: TGTGCCAGCAGTTTGGCGGGCGGGTTGGCTACTGAAGCTTTCTTT.